Below, 7 T cell receptor beta chains from the same sample are listed, as sequenced in a study of T cells in Graves' hyperthyroidism and ophthalmopathy. TCR beta CDR3 regions were amplified from RNA. The HTBI set primed first-round TCR CDR3 RT-PCR. MiXCR was run by TCRdb on the multiplex PCR reads, yielding one entry per CDR3 protein. This sample has approximately 870,000 distinct CDR3 sequences, with 35% to 45% found just once. Sequencing was carried out using blood. The receptors derive from a man between 18 and 29 years old with Graves' hyperthyroidism.

On this clonotype itself: A junction boundary mismatches the germline segment, possibly from a read error. V gene TRBV7-6 combines with J gene TRBJ2-7; 7 bases map to TRBD2. Germline V gene sequence: CDR1 SGHVS, CDR2 FNYEAQ. The CDR3 length is 15 residues. For the CDR3, the DNA is TGCGCCAGCGATCGGGAGGCTTCCAGAACCCGCGAGCAGTACTTC. Translated: CASDREASRTREQYF.

The chain joins TRBV20-1 to TRBJ2-7; 7 nucleotides agree with TRBD2. The CDR3 contains 10 residues. The germline V gene encodes CDR1 DFQATT and CDR2 SNEGSKA (reference sequence). V lost 7 bases to trimming and J lost 6 bases; unmatched junction nucleotides: 3. The CDR3 loop reads CSGREGEQYF. The CDR3, as DNA: TGCAGTGGTAGGGAGGGCGAGCAGTACTTC.

This chain joins TRBV2 and TRBJ2-7; TRBD2 is a possible D gene (5 bases). V dropped 4 bases and J dropped 6 bases, with 10 bases sitting between them. The CDR3 length is 12 residues. The V gene's germline CDR1 is SNHLY and CDR2 FYNNEI. The CDR3 nucleotides are TGTGCCAGCAGTGGGACTTTGGGCGAGCAGTACTTC. As protein: CASSGTLGEQYF.

The CDR3, as DNA: TGTGCCAGTATGGATCGACCGACTTTGACAGCATATAGCAATCAGCCCCAGCATTTT. Its protein product is CASMDRPTLTAYSNQPQHF. The chain recombines TRBV19 with TRBJ1-5, with a weak D call TRBD1 (5 bases). Germline CDR1 reads LNHDA; CDR2 reads SQIVND (reference sequence). This CDR3 spans 19 amino acids. V lost 7 bases to trimming and J lost 0 bases, with 25 bases between them.

A word on this clonotype: Germline and junction disagree at one end, which may indicate a read error. The V gene is TRBV6-5, the J gene TRBJ1-5, with D tentatively TRBD1 (6 bases). The germline V gene encodes CDR1 MNHEY and CDR2 SVGAGI. This CDR3 region has 14 residues. The CDR3 is CASSHRESNQLQHF. The CDR3 DNA sequence: TGTGCCAGCAGTCACAGGGAGAGCAATCAGCTCCAGCATTTT.

The rearrangement links TRBV25-1 to TRBJ2-7; D is ambiguous. The germline V and J ends were trimmed by 5 bases and 3 bases, with 14 bases remaining between them. Germline CDR1 MGHDK, CDR2 SYGVNS. The CDR3 has 14 amino acids. Here the CDR3 DNA reads TGTGCCAGCAGTCCGGACGGCGTTGGCTACGAGCAGTACTTC. This gives the protein CASSPDGVGYEQYF.

This clonotype has ten or more counts. The V call is TRBV24-1, the J call TRBJ2-7, with D perhaps matching TRBD1 (6 bases). V dropped 7 bases and J dropped 2 bases, with 17 bases sitting between them. This CDR3 has 15 residues. Germline V lookup: CDR1 KGHDR, CDR2 SFDVKD. CDR3 region: CATREVDRFTYEQYF. Here the CDR3 DNA reads TGTGCCACCAGGGAAGTCGACAGGTTTACCTACGAGCAGTACTTC.